The TCR beta chain under discussion was sequenced for a study of esophageal squamous cell carcinoma under preoperative chemotherapy. Study-level results: Peripheral T cells migrating into the tumor appeared to partly supply post-treatment tumor-infiltrating lymphocytes. After chemotherapy, TCR diversity rose significantly in peripheral T cells but not in tumor-infiltrating lymphocytes.

About this clonotype: The antigen is undetermined.

As for time point: before preoperative PTX-NDP chemotherapy. TCRdb re-analysed the PCR reads in MiXCR, keeping a single row per CDR3 protein. The table records 15,000 to 20,000 distinct CDR3 sequences, under 55% of them present only once. Germline CDR1 MNHEY, CDR2 SMNVEV (reference sequence). The CDR3 length is 20 residues. The V and J genes are TRBV27 and TRBJ2-3; 9 bases align to TRBD1. The end of the DNA is better explained by TRBJ2-1, so the J call may be wrong. This material was obtained from a patient given preoperative chemotherapy. The clonotype was recovered from a human donor with esophageal squamous cell carcinoma. The donor label of this sample is uncertain. CDR3 sequence reads: CASSLTGQGTLGLPYNEQFF. CDR3 in DNA: TGTGCCAGCAGTTTAACAGGACAGGGGACACTGGGACTACCTTACAATGAGCAGTTCTTC.